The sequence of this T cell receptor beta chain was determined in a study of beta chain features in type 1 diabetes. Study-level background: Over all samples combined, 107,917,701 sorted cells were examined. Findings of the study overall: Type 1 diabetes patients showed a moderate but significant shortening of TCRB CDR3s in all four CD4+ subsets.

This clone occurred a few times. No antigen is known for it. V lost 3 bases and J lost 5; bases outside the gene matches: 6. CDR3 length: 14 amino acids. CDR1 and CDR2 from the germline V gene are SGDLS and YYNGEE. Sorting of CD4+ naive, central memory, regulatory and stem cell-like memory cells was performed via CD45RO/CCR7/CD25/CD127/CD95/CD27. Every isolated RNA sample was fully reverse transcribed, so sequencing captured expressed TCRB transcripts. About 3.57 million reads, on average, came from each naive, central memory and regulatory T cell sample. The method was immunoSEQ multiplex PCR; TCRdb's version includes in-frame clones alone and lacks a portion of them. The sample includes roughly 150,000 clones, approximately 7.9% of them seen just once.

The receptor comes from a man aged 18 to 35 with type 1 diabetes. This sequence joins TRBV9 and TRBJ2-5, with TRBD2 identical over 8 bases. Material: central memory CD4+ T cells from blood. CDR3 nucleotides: TGTGCCAGCAGCGCCGGAGCGGGAGTCGAGACCCAGTACTTC. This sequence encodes CASSAGAGVETQYF.